The present entry profiles one T cell receptor (beta chain) with its context. Its antigen remains unknown. This sample is drawn from a study of cytomegalovirus exposure and HLA in healthy donors. At the level of the study: The roughly 120 validation repertoires, a later analysis reported, used the same platform as the approximately 670 first-cohort repertoires. Study results and caveats: Subsequent analysis revealed that first-cohort TCR clusters tended to co-occur in the 90 to 150 validation repertoires. Cytomegalovirus status was reportedly diagnosed by the classifier with high sensitivity and specificity. Cytomegalovirus-associated status was assigned to some 160 TCR beta chains.

Germline CDR1 is SGHTA and CDR2 is FQGNSA. Between the trimmed V and J ends, which lost 7 bases and 2 bases, there was a span of 15 bases. The CDR3 consists of 15 residues. Here immunoSEQ multiplex PCR was the method, and the copy in TCRdb shows in-frame clones only, minus some. The sample includes more than 150,000 clones, more than 75% seen only once; the top ten take just under 3%. This clonotype was sampled from a man aged 18 to 30 in good health and CMV-seronegative. Specimen: PBMCs. This chain links TRBV7-2 with TRBJ1-5; TRBD1 is a possible D gene (6 bases). The CDR3 is CASNSGVLGNQPQHF. As DNA, the CDR3 is TGTGCCAGCAACTCAGGGGTCCTTGGCAATCAGCCCCAGCATTTT.